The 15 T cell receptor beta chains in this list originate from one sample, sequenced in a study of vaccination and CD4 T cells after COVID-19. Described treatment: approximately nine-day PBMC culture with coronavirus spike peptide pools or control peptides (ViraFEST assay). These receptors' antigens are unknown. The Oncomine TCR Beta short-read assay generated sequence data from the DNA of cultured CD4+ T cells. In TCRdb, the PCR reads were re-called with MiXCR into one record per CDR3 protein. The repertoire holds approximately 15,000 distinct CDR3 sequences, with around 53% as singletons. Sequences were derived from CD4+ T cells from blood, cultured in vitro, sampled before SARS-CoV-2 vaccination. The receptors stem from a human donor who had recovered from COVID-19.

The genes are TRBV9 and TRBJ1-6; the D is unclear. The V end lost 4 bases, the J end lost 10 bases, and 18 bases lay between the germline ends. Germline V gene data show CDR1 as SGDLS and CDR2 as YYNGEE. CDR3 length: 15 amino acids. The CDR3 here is CASSLVGGTGSPLHF. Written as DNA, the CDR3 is TGTGCCAGCAGCCTAGTCGGAGGAACGGGATCACCCCTCCACTTT. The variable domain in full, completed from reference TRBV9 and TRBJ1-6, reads DSGVTQTPKHLITATGQRVTLRCSPRSGDLSVYWYQQSLDQGLQFLIQYYNGEERAKGNILERFSAQQFPDLHSELNLSSLELGDSALYFCASSLVGGTGSPLHFGNGTRLTVT.

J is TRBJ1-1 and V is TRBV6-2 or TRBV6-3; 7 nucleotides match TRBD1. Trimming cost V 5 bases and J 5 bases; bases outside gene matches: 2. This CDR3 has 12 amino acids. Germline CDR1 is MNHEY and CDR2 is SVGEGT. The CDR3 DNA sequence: TGTGCCAGCAGTACAGGGGCGACTGAAGCTTTCTTT. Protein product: CASSTGATEAFF.

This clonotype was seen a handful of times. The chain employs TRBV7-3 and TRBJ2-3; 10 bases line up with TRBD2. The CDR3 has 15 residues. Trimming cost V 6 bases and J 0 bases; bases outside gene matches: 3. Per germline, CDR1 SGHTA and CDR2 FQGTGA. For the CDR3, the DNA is TGTGCCAGCAGTCAAGCGGGGGGGAGCACAGATACGCAGTATTTT. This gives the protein CASSQAGGSTDTQYF.

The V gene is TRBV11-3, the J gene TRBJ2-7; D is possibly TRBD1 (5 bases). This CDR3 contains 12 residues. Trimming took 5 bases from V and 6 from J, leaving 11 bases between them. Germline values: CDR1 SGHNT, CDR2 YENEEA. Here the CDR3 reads CASSGDSAEQYF. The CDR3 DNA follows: TGTGCCAGCAGCGGTGACAGTGCCGAGCAGTACTTC. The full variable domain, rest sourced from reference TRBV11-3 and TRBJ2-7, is EAGVVQSPRYKIIEKKQPVAFWCNPISGHNTLYWYLQNLGQGPELLIRYENEEAVDDSQLPKDRFSAERLKGVDSTLKIQPAELGDSAVYLCASSGDSAEQYFGPGTRLTVT.

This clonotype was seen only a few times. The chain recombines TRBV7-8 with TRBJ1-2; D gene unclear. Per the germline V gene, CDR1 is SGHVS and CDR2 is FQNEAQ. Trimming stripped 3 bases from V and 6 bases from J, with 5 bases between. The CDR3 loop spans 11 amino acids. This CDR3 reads CASSFGDGYTF. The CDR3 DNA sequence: TGTGCCAGCAGCTTTGGGGATGGCTACACCTTC.

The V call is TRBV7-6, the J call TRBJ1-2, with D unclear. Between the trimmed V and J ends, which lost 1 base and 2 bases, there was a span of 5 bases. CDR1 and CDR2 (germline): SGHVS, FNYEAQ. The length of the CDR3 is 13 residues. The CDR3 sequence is CASSLERNYGYTF. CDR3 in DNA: TGTGCCAGCAGCTTAGAACGGAACTATGGCTACACCTTC.

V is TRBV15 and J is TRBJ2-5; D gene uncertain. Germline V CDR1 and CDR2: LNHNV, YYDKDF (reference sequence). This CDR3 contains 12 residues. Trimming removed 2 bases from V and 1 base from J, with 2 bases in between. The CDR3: CATSRPQETQYF. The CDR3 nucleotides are TGTGCCACCAGCAGACCCCAAGAGACCCAGTACTTC. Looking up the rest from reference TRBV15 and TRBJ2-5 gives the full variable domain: DAMVIQNPRYQVTQFGKPVTLSCSQTLNHNVMYWYQQKSSQAPKLLFHYYDKDFNNEADTPDNFQSRRPNTSFCFLDIRSPGLGDTAMYLCATSRPQETQYFGPGTRLLVL.

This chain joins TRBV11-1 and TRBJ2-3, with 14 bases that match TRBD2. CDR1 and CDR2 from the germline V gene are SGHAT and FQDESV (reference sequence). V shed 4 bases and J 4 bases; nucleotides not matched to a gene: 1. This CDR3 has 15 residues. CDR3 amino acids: CASSWGLAGADTQYF. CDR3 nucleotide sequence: TGTGCCAGCAGCTGGGGACTAGCGGGGGCAGATACGCAGTATTTT.

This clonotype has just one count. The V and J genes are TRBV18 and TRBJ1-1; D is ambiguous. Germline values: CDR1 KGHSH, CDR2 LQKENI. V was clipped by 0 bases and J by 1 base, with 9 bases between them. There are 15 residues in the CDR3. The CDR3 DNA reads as TGTGCCAGCTCACCACCGAAAGCCGGGAACACTGAAGCTTTCTTT. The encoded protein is CASSPPKAGNTEAFF.

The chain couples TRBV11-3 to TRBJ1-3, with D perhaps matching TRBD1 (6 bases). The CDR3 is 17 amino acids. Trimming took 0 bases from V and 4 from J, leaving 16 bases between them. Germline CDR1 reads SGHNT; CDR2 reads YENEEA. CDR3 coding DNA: TGTGCCAGCAGCTTAGACAGTTTCGGGACATCAGGAAACACCATATATTTT. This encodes CASSLDSFGTSGNTIYF. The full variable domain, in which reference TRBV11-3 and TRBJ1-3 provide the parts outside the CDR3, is EAGVVQSPRYKIIEKKQPVAFWCNPISGHNTLYWYLQNLGQGPELLIRYENEEAVDDSQLPKDRFSAERLKGVDSTLKIQPAELGDSAVYLCASSLDSFGTSGNTIYFGEGSWLTVV.

For the CDR3, the DNA is TGCAGTGCTAGGGGCGTAGGCCCCGGGGAGCTGTTTTTT. Amino acids: CSARGVGPGELFF. This sequence joins TRBV20-1 and TRBJ2-2; D not resolved. V dropped 3 bases and J dropped 6 bases, with 11 bases sitting between them. This CDR3 has 13 amino acids. Germline-derived CDR1 and CDR2 are DFQATT and SNEGSKA (reference sequence).

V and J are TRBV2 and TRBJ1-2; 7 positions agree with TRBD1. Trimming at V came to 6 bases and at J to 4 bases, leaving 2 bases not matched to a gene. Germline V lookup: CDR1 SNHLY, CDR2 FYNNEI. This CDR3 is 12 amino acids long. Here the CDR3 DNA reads TGTGCCAGCAGGGGACAGACCTATGGCTACACCTTC. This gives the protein CASRGQTYGYTF.

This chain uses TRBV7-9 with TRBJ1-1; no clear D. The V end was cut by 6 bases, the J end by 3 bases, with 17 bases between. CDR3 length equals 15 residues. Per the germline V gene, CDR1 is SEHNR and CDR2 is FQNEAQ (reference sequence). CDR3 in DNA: TGTGCCAGCAGGCCCCCCGGAGGGTTTGACACTGAAGCTTTCTTT. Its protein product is CASRPPGGFDTEAFF.

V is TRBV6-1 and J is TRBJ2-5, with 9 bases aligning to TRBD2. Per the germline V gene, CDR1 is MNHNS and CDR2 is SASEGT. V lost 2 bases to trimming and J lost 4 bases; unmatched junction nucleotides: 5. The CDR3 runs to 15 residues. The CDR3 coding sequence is TGTGCCAGCAGTGAACAAGGCGGGGGGGCAGAGACCCAGTACTTC. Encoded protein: CASSEQGGGAETQYF.

The CDR3 loop reads CASRMNLNTEAFF. In DNA form, the CDR3 reads TGTGCCAGCAGAATGAACTTGAACACTGAAGCTTTCTTT. V and J are TRBV6-1 and TRBJ1-1; the D is unclear. Trimming removed 6 bases at V and 0 bases at J, with 8 bases between. The CDR3 consists of 13 residues. Germline V gene data show CDR1 as MNHNS and CDR2 as SASEGT.